The 20 T cell receptor beta chains in this list originate from one sample, sequenced in a study of T-cell reconstitution after alpha-beta-depleted transplantation in children. Library preparation (for TCRbeta) was performed with unique molecular identifiers. MiXCR was run by TCRdb on the PCR reads, yielding one entry per CDR3 protein. The data show 750,000 to 950,000 distinct CDR3 sequences, roughly 16% seen once. The sequences come from PBMCs, mostly from graft donor cells, collected 360 days after TCRalphabeta/CD19-depleted stem cell transplant. The receptors derive from a male patient aged 10 to 17 who had a stem cell transplant for acute lymphoblastic leukemia, so the T cells may come from the graft donor.

The V and J genes are TRBV19 and TRBJ1-1; the D is unclear. Germline V CDR1 and CDR2: LNHDA, SQIVND (reference sequence). This CDR3 comprises 12 residues. V shed 1 base and J shed 7 bases, with 7 bases lying between them. This chain's CDR3 is CASSIGEIEAFF. In DNA form, the CDR3 reads TGTGCCAGTAGTATAGGAGAGATTGAAGCTTTCTTT.

This clonotype was detected only once. The chain is built from TRBV29-1 and TRBJ1-4, with 7 bases aligning to TRBD1. The germline CDR1 and CDR2 sequences are SQVTM and ANQGSEA. J gave up 8 bases and V 6 bases, and 12 bases lay outside the gene matches. The CDR3 spans 14 residues. The CDR3 loop reads CSVADRAVVEKLFF. The DNA of the CDR3 is TGCAGCGTCGCCGACAGGGCGGTAGTGGAAAAACTGTTTTTT.

This clonotype was recorded a few times. Compared with germline, one end of the junction differs, possibly owing to a read error. J is TRBJ2-1 and V is TRBV19; possible D gene TRBD2, 5 bases. The CDR3 is made up of 11 amino acids. Germline CDR1 reads LNHDA; CDR2 reads SQIVND (reference sequence). CDR3 nucleotides: TGTGCCAGTAGTGGGTCAACCCTCGGGGTCTTC. It encodes CASSGSTLGVF.

The chain is built from TRBV24-1 and TRBJ2-3; 12 bases map to TRBD2. Per germline, CDR1 KGHDR and CDR2 SFDVKD. J gave up 4 bases and V 3 bases, and 7 bases lay outside the gene matches. This CDR3 contains 17 residues. CDR3 residues: CATSDLRLAGVSDTQYF. In nucleotides, the CDR3 is TGTGCCACCAGTGATCTTAGACTAGCGGGAGTGTCAGATACGCAGTATTTT.

This chain joins TRBV5-1 and TRBJ2-7; D assignment may be TRBD1 or TRBD2 (5 bases each). V lost 4 bases to trimming and J lost 7 bases, with 21 bases between them. Looked up from germline, CDR1 is SGHRS and CDR2 is YFSETQ. This CDR3 spans 15 amino acids. This CDR3 reads CASSPGRGVIREQYF. DNA of the CDR3: TGCGCCAGCAGCCCCGGTAGAGGGGTAATTCGAGAGCAGTACTTC.

The genes are TRBV5-1 and TRBJ2-1; D may be TRBD2 (5 bases). The CDR3 runs 18 residues. Germline V gene data show CDR1 as SGHRS and CDR2 as YFSETQ. Trimming took off 1 base at V and 7 bases at J, with 24 bases between the two ends. The CDR3 sequence: CASSLRGQSEFRGNEQFF. CDR3 nucleotides: TGCGCCAGCAGCTTGAGAGGGCAGTCGGAATTCCGGGGTAATGAGCAGTTCTTC.

The genes are TRBV27 and TRBJ2-3; a weak D match, TRBD2 (6 bases). This CDR3 has 14 residues. Germline V gene data show CDR1 as MNHEY and CDR2 as SMNVEV (reference sequence). V lost 2 bases to trimming and J lost 5 bases, with 11 bases between them. CDR3: CASSLERRGDTQYF. CDR3 coding DNA: TGTGCCAGCAGTTTAGAGCGGAGGGGAGATACGCAGTATTTT.

The chain employs TRBV5-1 and TRBJ2-7; 7 bases match TRBD1. The CDR3 totals 13 residues. V was clipped by 0 bases and J by 5 bases; unmatched bases: 2. CDR1 is SGHRS, CDR2 YFSETQ, per germline. CDR3 amino acids: CASSLAQGDEQYF. The CDR3 nucleotides read TGCGCCAGCAGCTTGGCGCAGGGGGACGAGCAGTACTTC.

J is TRBJ1-3 and V is TRBV29-1, with D unresolved. The V end was cut by 1 base, the J end by 2 bases, with 9 bases between. Germline V CDR1 and CDR2: SQVTM, ANQGSEA. The CDR3 length is 14 residues. The CDR3 bases are TGCAGCGTTGAAGGGGTGGGAGCTGGAAACACCATATATTTT. Its translation is CSVEGVGAGNTIYF.

This chain uses TRBV5-1 with TRBJ2-5; 9 nucleotides match TRBD2. This CDR3 has 17 residues. In germline, CDR1 is SGHRS, CDR2 YFSETQ. J lost 2 bases, V lost 8 bases, and 16 bases had no gene match. The CDR3 is CASSVTTGTSPQETQYF. The CDR3 nucleotides read TGCGCCAGTTCGGTTACTACCGGGACTAGCCCACAAGAGACCCAGTACTTC.

V is TRBV20-1 and J is TRBJ2-6; TRBD2 is a possible D gene (6 bases). The length of the CDR3 is 16 residues. Trimming removed 0 bases from V and 2 bases from J, with 11 bases in between. Germline V lookup: CDR1 DFQATT, CDR2 SNEGSKA (reference sequence). The CDR3 bases are TGCAGTGCTAGAGATTGGGCGGGAACTGGGGCCAACGTCCTGACTTTC. Its translation: CSARDWAGTGANVLTF.

This clonotype was seen only a few times. The chain joins TRBV5-1 to TRBJ2-7; possible D gene TRBD2, 6 bases. In germline, CDR1 is SGHRS, CDR2 YFSETQ. V lost 1 base, J lost 0 bases, and 17 bases lay in between. The CDR3 covers 17 residues. The CDR3 sequence is CASSLRTGTLSSYEQYF. The DNA of the CDR3 is TGCGCCAGCAGCTTGCGAACCGGGACTTTGAGCTCCTACGAGCAGTACTTC.

The chain recombines TRBV29-1 with TRBJ2-5, with 9 bases aligning to TRBD1. The ends lost 6 bases at V and 4 bases at J; junction bases unmatched: 9. This CDR3 has 14 amino acids. Germline CDR1 reads SQVTM; CDR2 reads ANQGSEA. The CDR3 DNA is TGCAGCGTGGCCCTGACAGGGGGTGGAGAGACCCAGTACTTC. It encodes CSVALTGGGETQYF.

The J gene is TRBJ2-7, the V gene TRBV7-8; D could derive from TRBD1 or TRBD2 (5 bases each). V lost 6 bases, J lost 1 base, and 16 bases lay in between. CDR3 length: 15 residues. CDR1 is SGHVS, CDR2 FQNEAQ, per germline. CDR3 nucleotides: TGTGCCAGCAGAAATTCGGGGCTCGGGTCCTACGAGCAGTACTTC. It yields the protein CASRNSGLGSYEQYF.

CDR3 bases: TGTGCCAGCAGCTTATATCGGGGGGGCTATTGGCAGTTCTTC. This codes for CASSLYRGGYWQFF. V is TRBV7-4 and J is TRBJ2-1; the match to TRBD2 covers 8 bases. The CDR3 contains 14 residues. With 2 bases clipped from V and 12 bases from J, the junction kept 9 bases outside the gene matches. Germline-derived CDR1 and CDR2 are SGHVT and SQSDAQ. Combining the CDR3 with reference TRBV7-4 and TRBJ2-1 gives the whole variable domain GAGVSQSPRYKVAKRGRDVALRCDSISGHVTLYWYRQTLGQGSEVLTYSQSDAQRDKSGRPSGRFSAERPERSVSTLKIQRTEQGDSAVYLCASSLYRGGYWQFFGPGTRLTVL.

This clonotype was counted at least ten times. The V gene is TRBV20-1, the J gene TRBJ2-7, with 12 bases matching TRBD2. Trimming removed 5 bases from V and 5 bases from J; junction bases left unmatched: 7. The length of the CDR3 is 14 residues. CDR1 is DFQATT and CDR2 is SNEGSKA in the germline V gene (reference sequence). This CDR3 reads CSAEGLAGLDEQYF. DNA of the CDR3: TGCAGTGCTGAAGGACTAGCGGGACTCGACGAGCAGTACTTC.

The CDR3 loop reads CASSLEGRTREQYF. The CDR3 DNA reads TGTGCCAGCAGCTTAGAGGGACGGACTCGGGAGCAGTACTTC. The chain carries TRBV7-9 and TRBJ2-7; tentatively, D is TRBD1 or TRBD2 (5 bases each). The CDR3 has 14 amino acids. Deletions cut 1 base from V and 7 bases from J, with 14 bases between. Germline V gives CDR1 SEHNR, CDR2 FQNEAQ (reference sequence).

CDR3 sequence reads: CASSLGLGNTGELFF. For the CDR3, the DNA is TGCGCCAGCAGCCTGGGACTAGGGAACACCGGGGAGCTGTTTTTT. The chain uses TRBV5-1 and TRBJ2-2; 8 bases agree with TRBD2. V lost 4 bases and J lost 1; bases outside the gene matches: 3. There are 15 residues in the CDR3. Germline lookup yields CDR1 SGHRS and CDR2 YFSETQ.

This clonotype has only a few counts. A junction end diverges from the germline sequence, so it may reflect a read error. The chain has TRBV7-2 and TRBJ2-3, with 8 bases lining up with TRBD2. Germline CDR1 and CDR2: SGHTA and FQGNSA. The CDR3 sequence is 14 residues long. CDR3 amino acids: CASSPRTSIDTQYF. The CDR3 DNA follows: TGTGCCAGCAGCCCCAGGACTAGCATAGATACGCAGTATTTT.

This clonotype turned up a few times. The chain joins TRBV20-1 to TRBJ2-7; D not resolved. V lost 0 bases, J lost 6 bases, and 15 bases lay in between. Germline V gives CDR1 DFQATT, CDR2 SNEGSKA (reference sequence). The CDR3 is 14 residues long. The CDR3 sequence is CSARELVTLVEQYF. The CDR3 DNA is TGCAGTGCTAGAGAGTTAGTAACCCTCGTCGAGCAGTACTTC.